These 21 T cell receptor beta chains were sequenced from one sample in a study of blood T cell repertoires in COVID-19. Measured with immunoSEQ multiplex PCR; TCRdb has only the in-frame clones, and not every one. The sample holds some 250,000 clones, 80% to 85% seen once. The specimen sequenced was peripheral blood. The source is a woman aged 60 to 75 with active or convalescent COVID-19.

The V call is TRBV19, the J call TRBJ1-1, with 8 bases aligning to TRBD1. Germline-derived CDR1 and CDR2 are LNHDA and SQIVND (reference sequence). J lost 1 base, V lost 2 bases, and 3 bases had no gene match. This CDR3 contains 15 residues. The CDR3, as DNA: TGTGCCAGTAGTATAACAGGGGGGGCGAACACTGAAGCTTTCTTT. As protein: CASSITGGANTEAFF.

J is TRBJ2-2 and V is TRBV6-5; TRBD1 might be the D (5 bases). Per germline, CDR1 MNHEY and CDR2 SVGAGI. V shed 0 bases and J shed 4 bases, with 9 bases lying between them. CDR3 length: 15 amino acids. The CDR3 loop is CASSYSEGVTGELFF. CDR3 nucleotide sequence: TGTGCCAGCAGTTACTCGGAAGGGGTCACCGGGGAGCTGTTTTTT.

This clone was counted a single time. V usage is TRBV5-5 and J usage is TRBJ2-5; 10 nucleotides agree with TRBD1. Germline-derived CDR1 and CDR2 are SGHKS and YYEKEE (reference sequence). The CDR3 extends over 15 amino acids. J gave up 5 bases and V 6 bases, and 10 bases lay outside the gene matches. CDR3 in DNA: TGTGCCAGCACCCCTCGGACAGGGGGTAGGGAGACCCAGTACTTC. Translated: CASTPRTGGRETQYF.

This clone occurred once. This chain joins TRBV7-2 and TRBJ2-6; TRBD1 might be the D (6 bases). This CDR3 spans 14 amino acids. V lost 8 bases, J lost 1 base, and 9 bases lay in between. Per the germline V gene, CDR1 is SGHTA and CDR2 is FQGNSA. The CDR3 spells CASSRGSGANVLTF. As DNA, the CDR3 is TGTGCCAGCTCCAGGGGATCTGGGGCCAACGTCCTGACTTTC.

V is TRBV5-1 and J is TRBJ2-1; weak D call: TRBD2 (5 bases). V shed 4 bases and J shed 9 bases, with 17 bases lying between them. Germline V lookup: CDR1 SGHRS, CDR2 YFSETQ. The CDR3 has 14 residues. CDR3 nucleotide sequence: TGCGCCAGCAGCCATAGGACTGGCGAGGGTGAGCAGTTCTTC. It is translated as CASSHRTGEGEQFF.

CDR3 bases: TGTGCCAGCAGTGACCCTCCGGGACAGGGGGGCAATCAGCCCCAGCATTTT. Its protein product is CASSDPPGQGGNQPQHF. The genes are TRBV6-2 or TRBV6-3 and TRBJ1-5; 11 bases match TRBD1. J lost 2 bases, V lost 5 bases, and 8 bases had no gene match. The CDR3 spans 17 residues. Per germline, CDR1 MNHEY and CDR2 SVGEGT.

The sample holds a few counts of this clone. This chain links TRBV27 with TRBJ1-2; D not resolved. The length of the CDR3 is 11 residues. V was clipped by 10 bases and J by 0 bases, with 6 bases between them. CDR1 and CDR2 from the germline V gene are MNHEY and SMNVEV (reference sequence). The CDR3 DNA sequence: TGTGCCACACAATCTAACTATGGCTACACCTTC. Its translation: CATQSNYGYTF.

This clone appeared a single time. V is TRBV12-5 and J is TRBJ2-3; D is possibly TRBD2 (6 bases). This CDR3 region has 16 residues. Germline V lookup: CDR1 LGHNT, CDR2 FRNRAP. The ends were cut back, 0 bases at V and 2 bases at J, with 12 bases in the middle. CDR3 in amino acids: CASGLVPAGLTDTQYF. The CDR3 DNA follows: TGTGCTAGTGGTTTGGTACCGGCGGGGCTCACAGATACGCAGTATTTT.

This sequence joins TRBV9 and TRBJ2-3; no clear D gene. The CDR3 length is 13 residues. V dropped 3 bases and J dropped 3 bases, with 8 bases sitting between them. Germline CDR1 is SGDLS and CDR2 is YYNGEE. CDR3: CASSALATDTQYF. The CDR3 nucleotides are TGTGCCAGCAGCGCCTTGGCTACAGATACGCAGTATTTT.

This chain links TRBV11-2 with TRBJ1-2; possible D gene TRBD1, 5 bases. V shed 4 bases and J shed 0 bases, with 12 bases lying between them. Per the germline V gene, CDR1 is SGHAT and CDR2 is FQNNGV. The CDR3 is 15 residues long. In nucleotides, the CDR3 is TGTGCCAGCAGCTCCCCAAGGGGCGCTAACTATGGCTACACCTTC. This translates into CASSSPRGANYGYTF.

The chain carries TRBV19 and TRBJ1-4; 8 bases fit TRBD1. There are 14 residues in the CDR3. V trimming: 1 base; J trimming: 5 bases; junction bases outside the gene matches: 0. Germline V gene lookup returns CDR1 LNHDA and CDR2 SQIVND (reference sequence). CDR3 residues: CASSIGTGNEKLFF. The DNA of the CDR3 is TGTGCCAGTAGTATAGGGACAGGGAATGAAAAACTGTTTTTT. Filled out from reference TRBV19 and TRBJ1-4, the complete variable domain reads DGGITQSPKYLFRKEGQNVTLSCEQNLNHDAMYWYRQDPGQGLRLIYYSQIVNDFQKGDIAEGYSVSREKKESFPLTVTSAQKNPTAFYLCASSIGTGNEKLFFGSGTQLSVL.

V gene TRBV7-2 combines with J gene TRBJ1-2, with D maybe TRBD1 (5 bases). V lost 4 bases, J lost 2 bases, and 14 bases lay in between. Germline V gives CDR1 SGHTA, CDR2 FQGNSA. This CDR3 comprises 15 residues. The CDR3 spells CASSSAGTVNYGYTF. CDR3 coding DNA: TGTGCCAGCAGCTCCGCCGGGACTGTCAACTATGGCTACACCTTC.

The chain combines TRBV24-1 with TRBJ2-2, with 9 bases identical to TRBD1. The CDR3 has 19 residues. Germline-derived CDR1 and CDR2 are KGHDR and SFDVKD. V trimming: 2 bases; J trimming: 3 bases; junction bases outside the gene matches: 12. The CDR3 nucleotides read TGTGCCACCAGTGATTGGGTGACAGGGGGTTTTAGGGACACCGGGGAGCTGTTTTTT. The encoded protein is CATSDWVTGGFRDTGELFF.

The V call is TRBV3-1 (or the pseudogene TRBV3-2), the J call TRBJ1-2; D is unresolved. Trimming removed 7 bases at V and 4 bases at J, with 13 bases between. CDR3 length equals 13 residues. CDR1 is LGHDT and CDR2 is YNNKEL in the germline V gene (reference sequence). CDR3 protein: CASTQTSFYGYTF. The DNA of the CDR3 is TGTGCCAGCACCCAGACATCTTTCTATGGCTACACCTTC.

This clone has more than one count but fewer than ten. V gene TRBV9 combines with J gene TRBJ2-7, with D unclear. Germline CDR1 SGDLS, CDR2 YYNGEE. The V and J ends lost 2 bases and 0 bases respectively, with 6 bases between them. CDR3 length equals 13 residues. CDR3 bases: TGTGCCAGCAGCGTGGGCTCCTCCTACGAGCAGTACTTC. This gives the protein CASSVGSSYEQYF.

The J gene is TRBJ2-7, the V gene TRBV30; 10 bases fit TRBD1. The germline V gene has CDR1 GTSNPN and CDR2 SVGIG (reference sequence). Germline trimming cut 3 bases from V and 5 bases from J; bases unmatched to any gene: 7. The CDR3 is 14 amino acids. The CDR3 sequence: CAWRTGTGAHEQYF. CDR3 nucleotide sequence: TGTGCCTGGAGAACCGGGACAGGGGCCCACGAGCAGTACTTC.

This chain joins TRBV18 and TRBJ1-1; TRBD1 aligns across 11 bases. The CDR3 covers 15 residues. Germline CDR1 is KGHSH and CDR2 is LQKENI. The ends lost 3 bases at V and 5 bases at J; junction bases unmatched: 5. The CDR3 bases are TGTGCCAGCTCACCCGGGACAGGGGGAGGGACTGAAGCTTTCTTT. The encoded protein is CASSPGTGGGTEAFF.

The chain uses TRBV7-2 and TRBJ1-4; 8 nucleotides agree with TRBD1. Germline V gene data show CDR1 as SGHTA and CDR2 as FQGNSA. Trimming at V came to 5 bases and at J to 8 bases, leaving 22 bases not matched to a gene. CDR3 length: 19 residues. The chain's CDR3 is CASSPFFPGQGRIHEKLFF. The DNA for the CDR3 is TGTGCCAGCAGCCCTTTCTTCCCCGGACAGGGTCGAATACACGAAAAACTGTTTTTT.

The chain recombines TRBV4-3 with TRBJ1-2, with D unresolved. The CDR3 is made up of 14 amino acids. V was shortened by 4 bases and J by 2 bases, with 11 bases between the two germline ends. Germline CDR1 reads LGHNA; CDR2 reads YSLEER. The CDR3 DNA reads TGCGCCAGCAGCCGGGAGGCAGCAAACTATGGCTACACCTTC. This codes for CASSREAANYGYTF.

The CDR3, as DNA: TGCGCCAGCAGCTTGGGGCCTACTTTACTTGGTATAGGGGGAAGGGGTTACGAGCAGTACTTC. Its protein product is CASSLGPTLLGIGGRGYEQYF. The chain links TRBV5-1 to TRBJ2-7; tentatively, D is TRBD1 (6 bases). Germline V gene sequence: CDR1 SGHRS, CDR2 YFSETQ. The CDR3 has 21 residues. Trimming removed 0 bases from V and 4 bases from J, with 32 bases in between. The full variable domain, its missing parts supplied by reference TRBV5-1 and TRBJ2-7, is KAGVTQTPRYLIKTRGQQVTLSCSPISGHRSVSWYQQTPGQGLQFLFEYFSETQRNKGNFPGRFSGRQFSNSRSEMNVSTLELGDSALYLCASSLGPTLLGIGGRGYEQYFGPGTRLTVT.

V gene TRBV18 combines with J gene TRBJ1-5; 8 nucleotides match TRBD1. Germline CDR1 and CDR2: KGHSH and LQKENI. The trim removed 5 bases at V and 9 bases at J, leaving 15 bases unmatched. The CDR3 runs to 16 residues. The CDR3 sequence: CASSMTARGRSAPQHF. The CDR3 nucleotides read TGTGCCAGCTCAATGACCGCCAGGGGGCGATCCGCGCCCCAGCATTTT.